This TCR beta chain was retrieved from a study of T cell responses to AZD1222 COVID-19 vaccine. TCRdb's copy holds only in-frame clones and misses some; the assay was immunoSEQ multiplex PCR. Among roughly 93,000 clones listed, 85% to 90% were seen once. Of note for this clone: Its antigen is unidentified.

General study findings and limits: White British donors predominated, females outnumbered males, and clonal diversity was possibly underestimated.

The source of this sequence is an adult in good health. Material: peripheral blood, obtained on day 0 of AZD1222 vaccination.

This chain's CDR3 is CASSAATLAGVDTQYF. CDR3 nucleotides: TGTGCCAGCAGCGCCGCCACCCTAGCGGGAGTTGATACGCAGTATTTT. The chain combines TRBV7-2 with TRBJ2-3; 10 positions match TRBD2. CDR1 SGHTA and CDR2 FQGNSA come from the germline V gene. This CDR3 is 16 amino acids long. The J segment lost 6 bases and the V segment lost 5 bases, leaving 11 bases of the junction unmatched.